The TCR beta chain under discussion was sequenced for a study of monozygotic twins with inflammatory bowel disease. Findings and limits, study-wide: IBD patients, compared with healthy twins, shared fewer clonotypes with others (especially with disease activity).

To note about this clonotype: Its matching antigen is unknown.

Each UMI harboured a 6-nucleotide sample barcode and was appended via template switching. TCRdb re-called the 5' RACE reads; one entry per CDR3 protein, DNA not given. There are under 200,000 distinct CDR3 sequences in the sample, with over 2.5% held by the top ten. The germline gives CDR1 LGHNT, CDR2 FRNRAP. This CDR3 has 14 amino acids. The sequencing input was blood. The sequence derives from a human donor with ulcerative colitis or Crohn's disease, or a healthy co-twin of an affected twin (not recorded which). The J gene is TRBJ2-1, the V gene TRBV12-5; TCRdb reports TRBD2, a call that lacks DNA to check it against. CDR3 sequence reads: CASGPSGSRDEQFF.